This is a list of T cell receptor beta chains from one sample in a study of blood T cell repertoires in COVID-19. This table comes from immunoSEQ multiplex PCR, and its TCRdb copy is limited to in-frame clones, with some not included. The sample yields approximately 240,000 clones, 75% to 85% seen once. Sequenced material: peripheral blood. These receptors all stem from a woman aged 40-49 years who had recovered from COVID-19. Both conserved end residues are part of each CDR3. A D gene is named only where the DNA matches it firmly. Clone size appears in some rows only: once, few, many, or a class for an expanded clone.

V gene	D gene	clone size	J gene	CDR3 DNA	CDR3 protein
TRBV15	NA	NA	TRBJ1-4	TGTGCCACCAGCAGTAATCAGGGGCAATATAATGAAAAACTGTTTTTT	CATSSNQGQYNEKLFF
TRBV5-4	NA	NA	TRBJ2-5	TGTGCCAGCAGCTTAGTAGGGGGTGAGACCCAGTACTTC	CASSLVGGETQYF
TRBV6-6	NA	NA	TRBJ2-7	TGTGCCAGCAGACCTCGGGGTGTCTCCTACGAGCAGTACTTC	CASRPRGVSYEQYF
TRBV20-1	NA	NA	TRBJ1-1	TGCAGTGCCAGGAAGATCCCTGAAGCTTTCTTT	CSARKIPEAFF
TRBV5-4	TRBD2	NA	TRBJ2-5	TGTGCCAGCAGAACCGCCAGGGCTAGCGGGGGCCAAGAGACCCAGTACTTC	CASRTARASGGQETQYF
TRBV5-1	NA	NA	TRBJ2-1	TGCGCCAGCAGCTTGGTCCTCACAAACAATGAGCAGTTCTTC	CASSLVLTNNEQFF
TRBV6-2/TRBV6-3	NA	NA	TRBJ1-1	TGTGCCAGCAGTTACAACCTTCTGGTCGACAGGAACACTGAAGCTTTCTTT	CASSYNLLVDRNTEAFF
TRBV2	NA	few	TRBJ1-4	TGTGCCAGCTTTAACATCGCAACTAATGAAAAACTGTTTTTT	CASFNIATNEKLFF
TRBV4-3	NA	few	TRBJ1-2	TGCGCCAGCAGCCAAGATCAGGGCTCGGTTTATGGCTACACCTTC	CASSQDQGSVYGYTF
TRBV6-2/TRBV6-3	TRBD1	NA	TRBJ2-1	TGTGCCAGCAGGCCTCAGACGGGACAGGGGAACAATGAGCAGTTCTTC	CASRPQTGQGNNEQFF
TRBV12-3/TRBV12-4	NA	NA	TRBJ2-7	TGTGCCAGCAGTAGGGCGGGGACCCACGAGCAGTACTTC	CASSRAGTHEQYF
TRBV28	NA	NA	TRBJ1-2	TGTGCCAGCAGTTTATTAACGAGGAATTATGGCTACACCTTC	CASSLLTRNYGYTF
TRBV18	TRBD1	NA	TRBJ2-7	TGTGCCAGCTCACTTTCTTCGGGACAGGACGAGCAGTACTTC	CASSLSSGQDEQYF
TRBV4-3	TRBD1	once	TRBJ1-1	TGCGCCAGCAGCCAAGATCCCGACAGGGAGGCTTTCTTT	CASSQDPDREAFF
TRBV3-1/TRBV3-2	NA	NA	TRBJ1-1	TGTGCCAGCAGCCAAGGTAAAAATAAGAGGCAGAACACTGAAGCTTTCTTT	CASSQGKNKRQNTEAFF
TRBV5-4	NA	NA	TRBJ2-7	TGTGCCAGCGGAAGCAGGGGAGGGAAAGGTTACGAGCAGTACTTC	CASGSRGGKGYEQYF
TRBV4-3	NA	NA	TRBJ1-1	TGCGCCAGCAGCCAAGAATGGAGAAAAAGTGAAGCTTTCTTT	CASSQEWRKSEAFF
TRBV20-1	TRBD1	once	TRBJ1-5	TGCAGTGCTAGTAGTGGCTGGGGGACAGGGAACGATCAGCCCCAGCATTTT	CSASSGWGTGNDQPQHF
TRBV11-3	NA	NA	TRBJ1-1	TGTGCCAGCAGCTCCAGGGGCTGGAACACTGAAGCTTTCTTT	CASSSRGWNTEAFF
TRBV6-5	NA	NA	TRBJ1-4	TGTGCCAGCAGCCCGGTCCTTAAGGGGGAAAAACTGTTTTTT	CASSPVLKGEKLFF
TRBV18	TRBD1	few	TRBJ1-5	TGTGCCAGCTCAACAGGGGATCAGCCCCAGCATTTT	CASSTGDQPQHF
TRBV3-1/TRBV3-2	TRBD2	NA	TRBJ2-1	TGTGCCAGCAGCCCCTTAGCGGGGGGGCATGATGAGCAGTTCTTC	CASSPLAGGHDEQFF
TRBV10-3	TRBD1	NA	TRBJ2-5	TGTGCCATCAGGGACAGGGAAGAGACCCAGTACTTC	CAIRDREETQYF
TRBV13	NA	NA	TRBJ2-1	TGTGCCAGCAGCGGCCCGCGGGAGCCCTCAGGGGATGAGCAGTTCTTC	CASSGPREPSGDEQFF
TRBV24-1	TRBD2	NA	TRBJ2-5	TGTGCCACCAGTTCCTCTAGCGGGGAGCTCCAAGAGACCCAGTACTTC	CATSSSSGELQETQYF
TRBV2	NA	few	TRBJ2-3	TGTGCCAGCAACACCATAAGGCTAGCGTCTTTCACAGATACGCAGTATTTT	CASNTIRLASFTDTQYF
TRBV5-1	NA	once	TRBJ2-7	TGCGCCAGCAGCTTTTTCAGTAGAGGAACCTACGAGCAGTACTTC	CASSFFSRGTYEQYF
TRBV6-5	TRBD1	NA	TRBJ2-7	TGTGCCAGCAGTCCCGGAGGGACAGGCTACGAGCAGTACTTC	CASSPGGTGYEQYF
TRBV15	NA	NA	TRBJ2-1	TGTGCCACCAGCGCGCGGGGTTCGGGTGAGCAGTTCTTC	CATSARGSGEQFF
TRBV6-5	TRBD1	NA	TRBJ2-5	TGTGCCAGCAGGGGGACAGGGTTAAACCAAGAGACCCAGTACTTC	CASRGTGLNQETQYF
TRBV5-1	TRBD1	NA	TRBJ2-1	TGCGCCAGCAGCCCACAATCCGGGACAGTTGACAATGAGCAGTTCTTC	CASSPQSGTVDNEQFF
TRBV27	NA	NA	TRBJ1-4	TGTGCCAGCAGTTCCTCCGGTGAAAAACTGTTTTTT	CASSSSGEKLFF
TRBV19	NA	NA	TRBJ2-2	TGTGCCAGTGGCAGAGGCGGGGGCCTCAACACCGGGGAGCTGTTTTTT	CASGRGGGLNTGELFF
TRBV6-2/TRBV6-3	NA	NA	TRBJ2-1	TGTGCCAGCAGCTACTCCGGGGAACGTAGCGAGCAGTTCTTC	CASSYSGERSEQFF
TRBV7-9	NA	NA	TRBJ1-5	TGTGCCAGCAGCTTAGGGGGAGGGGAAACCCAGCCCCAGCATTTT	CASSLGGGETQPQHF
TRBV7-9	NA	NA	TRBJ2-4	TGTGCCAGCAGCTCCTCCCCAGGGGTAGCCAAAAACATTCAGTACTTC	CASSSSPGVAKNIQYF
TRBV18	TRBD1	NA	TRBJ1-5	TGTGCCAGCGTAGGGGACAGAAATCAGCCCCAGCATTTT	CASVGDRNQPQHF
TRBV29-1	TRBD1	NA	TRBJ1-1	TGCAGCGTTGAGGGGGTGAGACAGGGGAACACTGAAGCTTTCTTT	CSVEGVRQGNTEAFF
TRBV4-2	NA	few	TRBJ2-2	TGTGCCAGCAGCCAAGGTCGGGGGGCGGGCACCGGGGAGCTGTTTTTT	CASSQGRGAGTGELFF
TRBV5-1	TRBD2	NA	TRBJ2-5	TGCGCCAGCAGCTTGGCAGCGGGGGCTGTAGAGACCCAGTACTTC	CASSLAAGAVETQYF
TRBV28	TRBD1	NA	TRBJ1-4	TGTGCCAGCAGTTGGGGACAGGGGAATGAAAAACTGTTTTTT	CASSWGQGNEKLFF
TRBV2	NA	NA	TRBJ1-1	TGTGCCAGCAGTGTGTTGAACGAGCCTGACACTGAAGCTTTCTTT	CASSVLNEPDTEAFF
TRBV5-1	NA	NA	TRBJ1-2	TGCGCCAGCAGCCCGAGACAGCTTAACTATGGCTACACCTTC	CASSPRQLNYGYTF
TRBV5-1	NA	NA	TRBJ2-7	TGCGCCAGCAGCTCGCAGGGGCTCTACGAGCAGTACTTC	CASSSQGLYEQYF
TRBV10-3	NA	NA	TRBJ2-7	TGTGCCATCAGTGAGTCGGACAGCACCTACGAGCAGTACTTC	CAISESDSTYEQYF